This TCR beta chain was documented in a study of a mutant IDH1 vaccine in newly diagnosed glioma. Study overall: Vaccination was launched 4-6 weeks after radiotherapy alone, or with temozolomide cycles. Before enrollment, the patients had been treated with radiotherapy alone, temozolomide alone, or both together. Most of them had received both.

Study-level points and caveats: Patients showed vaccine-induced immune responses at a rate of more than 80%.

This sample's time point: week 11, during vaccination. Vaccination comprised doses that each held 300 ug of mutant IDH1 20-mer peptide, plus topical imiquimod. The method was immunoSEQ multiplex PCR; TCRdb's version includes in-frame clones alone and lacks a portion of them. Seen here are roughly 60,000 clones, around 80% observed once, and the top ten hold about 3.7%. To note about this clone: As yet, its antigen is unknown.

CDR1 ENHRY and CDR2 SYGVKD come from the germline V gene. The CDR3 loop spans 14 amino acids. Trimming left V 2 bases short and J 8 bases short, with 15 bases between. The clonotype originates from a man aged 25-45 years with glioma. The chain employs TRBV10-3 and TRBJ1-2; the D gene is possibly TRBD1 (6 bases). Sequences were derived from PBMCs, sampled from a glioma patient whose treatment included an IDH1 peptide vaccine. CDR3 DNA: TGTGCCATCAGTGAGGCAGGGGAATTGAGAGGCTACACCTTC. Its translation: CAISEAGELRGYTF.